These T cell receptor beta chains were read from a single sample in a study of blood T cell repertoires in COVID-19. Using immunoSEQ multiplex PCR, the repertoire was profiled, and TCRdb retains in-frame clones only, with some absent. The profile shows more than 85,000 clones, about nine tenths of them singletons. Sequencing used peripheral blood. The receptor source for this set is a woman between 70 and 85 years old with acute or convalescent COVID-19. CDR3s include the opening cysteine and the closing phenylalanine or tryptophan. A D gene is named only where the DNA matches it firmly. A clone size is listed for some rows: how often the clone was seen (once, few, many), or a class if it is expanded.

CDR3 DNA,CDR3 protein,J gene,clone size,V gene,D gene
TGTGCCAGCAGTTACTCAGGGGGGGCACCCCTCCACTTT,CASSYSGGAPLHF,TRBJ1-6,NA,TRBV6-5,NA
TGTGCCAGCCGGGGACTTAGAAACTCTGGAAACACCATATATTTT,CASRGLRNSGNTIYF,TRBJ1-3,once,TRBV6-6,NA
TGTGCCAGCAGCCAAGGTACAGGGGTCAATCAGCCCCAGCATTTT,CASSQGTGVNQPQHF,TRBJ1-5,NA,TRBV3-1/TRBV3-2,TRBD1
TGCGCCAGCAGCCAAGATTCAGGGCTCGGTTCGGGTGAGCAGTTCTTC,CASSQDSGLGSGEQFF,TRBJ2-1,NA,TRBV4-1,NA
TGTGCCAGCAGCGGAGGGTCGGGTCCTGGAAACACCATATATTTT,CASSGGSGPGNTIYF,TRBJ1-3,NA,TRBV5-5,NA
TGCGCCAGCAGTCAATCCTGCCGACAGGGTAGGACTGAAGCTTTCTTT,CASSQSCRQGRTEAFF,TRBJ1-1,NA,TRBV23-1,TRBD1
TGTGCCAGCCCCGCTACTAGCGCGAACACCGGGGAGCTGTTTTTT,CASPATSANTGELFF,TRBJ2-2,NA,TRBV6-5,TRBD2
TGTGCCAGCAGTTCAAAACTAGCGAGCTCCTACAATGAGCAGTTCTTC,CASSSKLASSYNEQFF,TRBJ2-1,NA,TRBV6-5,TRBD2
TGTGCCAGCAGCCAAACAACTAGCGGGCTCTACGAGCAGTACTTC,CASSQTTSGLYEQYF,TRBJ2-7,NA,TRBV3-1/TRBV3-2,TRBD2
TGTGCCAGCAGAAATAGCGGGAGTGGGTACGAGCAGTACTTC,CASRNSGSGYEQYF,TRBJ2-7,NA,TRBV2,TRBD2
TGTGCCAGCAGTGAAGGGACAGGGGGCTTCAATCAGCCCCAGCATTTT,CASSEGTGGFNQPQHF,TRBJ1-5,NA,TRBV6-1,TRBD1
TGCGCCAGCAGCCTAACTAGCGGTAGCACAGATACGCAGTATTTT,CASSLTSGSTDTQYF,TRBJ2-3,NA,TRBV5-1,TRBD2
TGTGCCAGCAGTTTCGAACCTGGACAGGGTAGACGCGGCTACACCTTC,CASSFEPGQGRRGYTF,TRBJ1-2,few,TRBV6-6,TRBD1
TGTGCCAGCACCCGTTCTCGGGGTAACTATGGCTACACCTTC,CASTRSRGNYGYTF,TRBJ1-2,NA,TRBV6-5,NA
TGTGCCACCACAGGGGGCCCCTACACTGAAGCTTTCTTT,CATTGGPYTEAFF,TRBJ1-1,NA,TRBV5-8,TRBD1
TGTGCCAGAGTCCACAGGAGCGTGAACACTGAAGCTTTCTTT,CARVHRSVNTEAFF,TRBJ1-1,NA,TRBV6-5,NA
TGTGCCAGTAGTATAGATCCGTTTCTGGCGGGGAATGAGCAGTTCTTC,CASSIDPFLAGNEQFF,TRBJ2-1,NA,TRBV19,NA
TGTGCCAGCAGCCAAGGGAGGCAGTCCTACGAGCAGTACTTC,CASSQGRQSYEQYF,TRBJ2-7,NA,TRBV4-2,NA
TGCGCCAGCAGCCAAGACGTCCAGGGTACCCAGCATTTT,CASSQDVQGTQHF,TRBJ1-5,NA,TRBV4-1,NA
TGTGCCAGCAGCTCCCCGGGGGGGAGAACAGATACGCAGTATTTT,CASSSPGGRTDTQYF,TRBJ2-3,NA,TRBV28,TRBD2
TGTGCCAGCAGTCAAATCAGTAGCGGAGTCAATGAGCAGTTCTTC,CASSQISSGVNEQFF,TRBJ2-1,NA,TRBV4-2,NA
TGTGCCACCAGCAGAGAGGGACTCCAAGAAGAGACCCAGTACTTC,CATSREGLQEETQYF,TRBJ2-5,NA,TRBV15,NA
TGTGCCAGCAGTTTAGGGGACAGGCTTTTGAATTCACCCCTCCACTTT,CASSLGDRLLNSPLHF,TRBJ1-6,NA,TRBV27,TRBD1
TGTGCCAGCAGCGACCGGGACAGGGGGGATCTTAATGAAAAACTGTTTTTT,CASSDRDRGDLNEKLFF,TRBJ1-4,NA,TRBV21-1,NA
TGTGCCAGCAGCCCCTGGGGGAGGGGGAAGTATGGCTACACCTTC,CASSPWGRGKYGYTF,TRBJ1-2,NA,TRBV28,NA
TGCAGCGACAGCAGGGGTGGGAACTATGGCTACACCTTC,CSDSRGGNYGYTF,TRBJ1-2,NA,TRBV29-1,NA
TGTGCCAGCAGTCGGGACAATAGAGGGTTTAGGTCTGGAAACACCATATATTTT,CASSRDNRGFRSGNTIYF,TRBJ1-3,NA,TRBV28,NA
TGTGCCAGCAGGAGGGTGGATGGCTACACCTTC,CASRRVDGYTF,TRBJ1-2,NA,TRBV6-5,NA
TGCGCCAGCAGCCTGGGGGTAGCGGGAAAGTCAGATACGCAGTATTTT,CASSLGVAGKSDTQYF,TRBJ2-3,NA,TRBV5-1,TRBD2
TGTGCCAGCAGCCCGACAGGGGGCCGGACCGGGGAGCTGTTTTTT,CASSPTGGRTGELFF,TRBJ2-2,NA,TRBV25-1,TRBD1
TGTGCCAGCAGTTTATCGAACTCGCATCGAACGCCCCTCCACTTT,CASSLSNSHRTPLHF,TRBJ1-6,few,TRBV27,NA
TGTGCCAGCAGTGGGAGGGGACAGGGGAGCTCCTACAATGAGCAGTTCTTC,CASSGRGQGSSYNEQFF,TRBJ2-1,NA,TRBV6-1,TRBD1
TGTGCCAGCAGCTTACGATGGGACAGGGGAAATTCACCCCTCCACTTT,CASSLRWDRGNSPLHF,TRBJ1-6,NA,TRBV7-2,TRBD1
TGTGCCAGCAGCTTCCCCTCGACTGCGAACTCCTACGAGCAGTACTTC,CASSFPSTANSYEQYF,TRBJ2-7,NA,TRBV7-9,NA
TGTGCCAGCAGCTTATCCTCCGACAGGATATATGGCTACACCTTC,CASSLSSDRIYGYTF,TRBJ1-2,NA,TRBV7-9,NA
TGTGCCAGCTCACTGTCGGGGGGTGAGCAGTTCTTC,CASSLSGGEQFF,TRBJ2-1,NA,TRBV18,TRBD2
TGTGCCAGCAGCCTCCTCTGGGGGGTGCAGAATTCACCCCTCCACTTT,CASSLLWGVQNSPLHF,TRBJ1-6,NA,TRBV11-2,NA
TGTGCCAGCAGCTTGGTCGGCTCTGGAAACACCATATATTTT,CASSLVGSGNTIYF,TRBJ1-3,NA,TRBV5-4,NA
TGTGCCAGCTCATCACTATTGACAGTTAACGATCAGCCCCAGCATTTT,CASSSLLTVNDQPQHF,TRBJ1-5,NA,TRBV18,NA
TGTGCCAGCAGCCTGTCAGATACGCAGTATTTT,CASSLSDTQYF,TRBJ2-3,NA,TRBV7-2,NA